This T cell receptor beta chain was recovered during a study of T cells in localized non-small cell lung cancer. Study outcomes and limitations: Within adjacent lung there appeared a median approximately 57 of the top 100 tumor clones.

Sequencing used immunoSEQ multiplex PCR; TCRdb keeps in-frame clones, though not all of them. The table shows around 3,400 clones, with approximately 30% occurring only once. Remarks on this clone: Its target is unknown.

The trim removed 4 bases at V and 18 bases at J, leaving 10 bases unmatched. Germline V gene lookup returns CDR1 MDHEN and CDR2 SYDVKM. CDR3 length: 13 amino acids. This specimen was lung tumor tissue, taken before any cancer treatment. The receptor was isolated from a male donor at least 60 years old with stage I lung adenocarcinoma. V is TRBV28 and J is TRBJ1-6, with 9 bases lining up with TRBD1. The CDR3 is CASSSGQGRENHF. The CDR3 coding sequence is TGTGCCAGCAGTTCAGGACAGGGGCGGGAGAACCACTTT.